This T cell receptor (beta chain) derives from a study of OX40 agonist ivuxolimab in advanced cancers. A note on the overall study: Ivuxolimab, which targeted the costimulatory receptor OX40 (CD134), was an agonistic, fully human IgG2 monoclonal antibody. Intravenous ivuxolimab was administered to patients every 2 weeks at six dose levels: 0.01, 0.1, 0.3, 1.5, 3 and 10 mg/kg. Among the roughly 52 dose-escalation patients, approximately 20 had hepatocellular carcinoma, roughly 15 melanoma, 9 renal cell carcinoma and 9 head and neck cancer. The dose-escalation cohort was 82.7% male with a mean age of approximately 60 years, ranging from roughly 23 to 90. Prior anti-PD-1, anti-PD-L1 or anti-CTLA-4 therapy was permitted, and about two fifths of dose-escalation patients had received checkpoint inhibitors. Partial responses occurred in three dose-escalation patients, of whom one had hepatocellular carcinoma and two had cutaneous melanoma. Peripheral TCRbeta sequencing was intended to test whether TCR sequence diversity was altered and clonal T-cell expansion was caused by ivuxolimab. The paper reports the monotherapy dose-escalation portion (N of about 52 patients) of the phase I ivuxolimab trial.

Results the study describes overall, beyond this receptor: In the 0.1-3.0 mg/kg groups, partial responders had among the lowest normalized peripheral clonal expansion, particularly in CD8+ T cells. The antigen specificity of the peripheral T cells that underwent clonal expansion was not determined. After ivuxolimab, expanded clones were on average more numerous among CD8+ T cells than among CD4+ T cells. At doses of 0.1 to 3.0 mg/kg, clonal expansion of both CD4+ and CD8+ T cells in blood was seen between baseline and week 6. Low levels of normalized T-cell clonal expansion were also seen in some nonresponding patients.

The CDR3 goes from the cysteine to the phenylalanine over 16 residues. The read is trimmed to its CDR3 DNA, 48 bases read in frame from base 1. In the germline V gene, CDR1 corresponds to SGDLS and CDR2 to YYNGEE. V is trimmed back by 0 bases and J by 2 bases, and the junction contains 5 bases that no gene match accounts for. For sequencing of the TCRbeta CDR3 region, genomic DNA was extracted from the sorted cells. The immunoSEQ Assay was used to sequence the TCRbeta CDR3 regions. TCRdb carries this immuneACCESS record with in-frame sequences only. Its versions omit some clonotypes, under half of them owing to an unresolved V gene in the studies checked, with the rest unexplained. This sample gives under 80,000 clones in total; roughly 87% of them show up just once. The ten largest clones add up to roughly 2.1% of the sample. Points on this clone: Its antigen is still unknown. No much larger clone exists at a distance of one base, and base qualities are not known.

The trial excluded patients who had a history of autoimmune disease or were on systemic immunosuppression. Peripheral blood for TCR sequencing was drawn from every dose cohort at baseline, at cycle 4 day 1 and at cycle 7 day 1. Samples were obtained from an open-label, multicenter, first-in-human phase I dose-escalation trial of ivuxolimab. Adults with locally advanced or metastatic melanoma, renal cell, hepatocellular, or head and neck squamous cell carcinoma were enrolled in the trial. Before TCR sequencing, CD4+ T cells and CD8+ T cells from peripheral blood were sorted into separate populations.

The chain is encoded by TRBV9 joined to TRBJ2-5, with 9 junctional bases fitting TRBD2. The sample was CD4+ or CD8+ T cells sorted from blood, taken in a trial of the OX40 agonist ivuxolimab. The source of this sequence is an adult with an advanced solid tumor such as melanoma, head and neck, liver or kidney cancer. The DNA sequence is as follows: TGTGCCAGCAGCGTAGTAGGGACTAGCAGTCAAGAGACCCAGTACTTC. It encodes CASSVVGTSSQETQYF.